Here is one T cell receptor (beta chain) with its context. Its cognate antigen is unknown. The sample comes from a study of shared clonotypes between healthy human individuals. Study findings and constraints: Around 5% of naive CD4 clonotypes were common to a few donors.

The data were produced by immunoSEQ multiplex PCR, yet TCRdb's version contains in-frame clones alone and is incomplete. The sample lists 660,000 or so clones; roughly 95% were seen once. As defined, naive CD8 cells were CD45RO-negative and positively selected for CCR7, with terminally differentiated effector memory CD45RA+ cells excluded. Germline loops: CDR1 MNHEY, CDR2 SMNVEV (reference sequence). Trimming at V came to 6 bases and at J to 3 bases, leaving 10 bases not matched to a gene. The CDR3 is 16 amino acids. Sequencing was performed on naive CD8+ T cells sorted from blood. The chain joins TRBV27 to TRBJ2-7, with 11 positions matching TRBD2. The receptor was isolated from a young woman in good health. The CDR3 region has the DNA TGTGCCAGCAGCGGGGGAGCCGGGACTAGCGGCTACGAGCAGTACTTC. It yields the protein CASSGGAGTSGYEQYF.